Each of the 4 T cell receptor beta chains below was sequenced from the same sample in a study of blood T cell repertoires in COVID-19. The table came from immunoSEQ multiplex PCR; TCRdb's copy has only in-frame clones and leaves some out. The sample holds approximately 190,000 clones; around 90% are singletons and the top ten take 0.5% to 0.65%. Material for sequencing was peripheral blood. These receptors came from a man aged 50-60 years with acute or convalescent COVID-19.

This chain connects TRBV9 to TRBJ1-4, with 8 bases lining up with TRBD1. This CDR3 comprises 14 residues. The germline V gene has CDR1 SGDLS and CDR2 YYNGEE. With 3 bases clipped from V and 8 bases from J, the junction kept 6 bases outside the gene matches. In DNA, the CDR3 is TGTGCCAGCAGCGCGACAGGGGCGGGCGAAAAACTGTTTTTT. Residues: CASSATGAGEKLFF.

The chain links TRBV9 to TRBJ2-1, with 10 bases aligning to TRBD2. Germline-derived CDR1 and CDR2 are SGDLS and YYNGEE. The CDR3 is made up of 15 amino acids. V lost 5 bases and J lost 7; bases outside the gene matches: 9. CDR3 sequence: CASRATGLARNEQFF. The CDR3 DNA sequence: TGTGCCAGCAGGGCGACGGGACTAGCGAGGAATGAGCAGTTCTTC.

The rearrangement joins TRBV5-1 to TRBJ2-5, with 8 positions matching TRBD2. The trim removed 4 bases at V and 5 bases at J, leaving 7 bases unmatched. CDR3 length: 14 residues. CDR1 and CDR2 (germline): SGHRS, YFSETQ. CDR3: CASSPLAGWETQYF. The DNA of the CDR3 is TGCGCCAGCAGCCCCTTAGCGGGGTGGGAGACCCAGTACTTC.

This chain links TRBV5-1 with TRBJ1-1, with 7 positions matching TRBD1. J gave up 1 base and V 4 bases, and 4 bases lay outside the gene matches. The CDR3 is made up of 14 amino acids. Germline CDR1 and CDR2: SGHRS and YFSETQ. DNA of the CDR3: TGCGCCAGCAGCCAAGGGACAGAGAACACTGAAGCTTTCTTT. Its translation is CASSQGTENTEAFF.